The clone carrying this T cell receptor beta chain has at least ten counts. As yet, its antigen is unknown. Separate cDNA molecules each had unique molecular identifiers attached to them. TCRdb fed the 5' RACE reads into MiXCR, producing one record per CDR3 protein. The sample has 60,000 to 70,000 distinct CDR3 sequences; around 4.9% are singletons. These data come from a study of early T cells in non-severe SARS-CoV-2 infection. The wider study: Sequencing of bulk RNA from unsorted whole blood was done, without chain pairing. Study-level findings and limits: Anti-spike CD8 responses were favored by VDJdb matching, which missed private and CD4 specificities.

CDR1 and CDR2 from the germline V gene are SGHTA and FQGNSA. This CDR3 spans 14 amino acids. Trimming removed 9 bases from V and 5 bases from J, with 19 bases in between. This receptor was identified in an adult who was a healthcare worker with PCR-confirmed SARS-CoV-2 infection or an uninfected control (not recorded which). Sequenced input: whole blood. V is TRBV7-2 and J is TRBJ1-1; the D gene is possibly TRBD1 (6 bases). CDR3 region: CASILGAVWTEAFF. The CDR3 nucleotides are TGTGCCAGTATCTTGGGGGCGGTATGGACTGAAGCTTTCTTT.